The 2 T cell receptor beta chains listed next were all sequenced from one sample in a study of blood T cell repertoires in COVID-19 (dated by TCRdb to between 2020 and 2021). Libraries were prepared through the immunoSEQ multiplex PCR assay. TCRdb limited this immuneACCESS table to in-frame rearrangements with V and J called. A share of clones is missing; checked studies link under half to unresolved V genes, and the rest is unexplained. This sample has around 42,000 clones in its table, and around three quarters of those were observed once. Jointly, the top ten make up 30% to 35% of the sample. The sample taken for sequencing was peripheral blood. These TCRs come from a woman of 80 years or more with acute or convalescent COVID-19.

V usage is TRBV9 and J usage is TRBJ1-1, with no clear D. Per the germline V gene, CDR1 is SGDLS and CDR2 is YYNGEE. Trimming stripped 4 bases from V and 3 bases from J, with 13 bases between. The CDR3 extends over 14 amino acids. The CDR3 DNA reads as TGTGCCAGCAGCCCCATTGCCGGGGACACTGAAGCTTTCTTT. This encodes CASSPIAGDTEAFF.

The rearrangement joins TRBV24-1 to TRBJ2-1, with TRBD2 matching over 9 bases. V shed 4 bases and J 8 bases; nucleotides not matched to a gene: 5. The germline V gene encodes CDR1 KGHDR and CDR2 SFDVKD. The CDR3 has 14 amino acids. Here the CDR3 reads CATSDRTSGYEQFF. The DNA of the CDR3 is TGTGCCACCAGTGACCGCACTAGCGGGTATGAGCAGTTCTTC.